This TCR beta chain was captured in a study of CD8 T cells in Susac syndrome. Study-level information: The Susac syndrome patients were therapy-naive, on corticosteroids, or on intravenous immunoglobulin alone at blood draw.

CD8+ and CD4+ T cells were negatively isolated; TEMRA cells were FACS-enriched. RNA in amounts of about 0.5 to 1 ug was reverse transcribed with random hexamers. An immunoSEQ multiplex PCR generated amplified TCR beta CDR3 products spanning 54 Vbeta and 13 Jbeta. A single record per CDR3 protein comes from TCRdb applying MiXCR to the immunoSEQ multiplex PCR reads. The sample carries fewer than 90,000 distinct CDR3 sequences, 90% to 95% recorded once. The germline V and J ends were trimmed by 4 bases and 3 bases, with 4 bases remaining between them. The CDR3 consists of 11 residues. Germline CDR1 MGHDK, CDR2 SYGVNS.

This chain links TRBV25-1 with TRBJ2-7; D not certain. This TCR was recovered from a human donor with Susac syndrome. The sample was CD8+ T cells from PBMCs. The chain's CDR3 is CASSVLYEQYF. The CDR3 DNA is TGTGCCAGCAGTGTCCTCTACGAGCAGTACTTC.